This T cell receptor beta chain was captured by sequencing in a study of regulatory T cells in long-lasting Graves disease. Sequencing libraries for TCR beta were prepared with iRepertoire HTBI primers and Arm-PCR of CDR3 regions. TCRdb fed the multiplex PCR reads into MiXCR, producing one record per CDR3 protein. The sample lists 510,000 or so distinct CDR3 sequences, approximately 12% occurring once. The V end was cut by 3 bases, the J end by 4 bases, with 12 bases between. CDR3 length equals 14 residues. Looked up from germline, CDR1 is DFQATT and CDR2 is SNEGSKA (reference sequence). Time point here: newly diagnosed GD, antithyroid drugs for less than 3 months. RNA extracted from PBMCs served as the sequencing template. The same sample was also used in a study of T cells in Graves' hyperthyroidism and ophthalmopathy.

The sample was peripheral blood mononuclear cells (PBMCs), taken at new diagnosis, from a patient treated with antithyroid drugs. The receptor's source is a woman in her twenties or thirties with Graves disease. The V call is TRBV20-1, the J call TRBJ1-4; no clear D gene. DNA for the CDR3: TGCAGTGCTAGTAGTGCACAGCTTAATGAAAAACTGTTTTTT. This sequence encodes CSASSAQLNEKLFF.